This TCR beta chain derives from a study of metastatic and nonmetastatic thyroid tumors. Study-wide context: Repertoires were compared across blood and tumor or nodule tissue from malignant and benign thyroid patients.

Not a single patient had been given any form of treatment at any point before undergoing thyroid surgery. The CDR3 is 15 amino acids. The V and J ends lost 5 bases and 3 bases, in that order; junction bases with no gene match: 9. Looked up from germline, CDR1 is SQVTM and CDR2 is ANQGSEA. TCRdb reprocessed the PCR reads via MiXCR. The sample yields tens of thousands of clones, about 12% seen once. The sample taken for sequencing was tumor tissue. The clonotype was recovered from a female donor with papillary thyroid cancer or a benign thyroid nodule (not recorded which). Some clones in this sample may be carry-over from other donors' samples. The chain couples TRBV29-1 to TRBJ2-7; 11 bases are a match to TRBD2. The CDR3 DNA follows: TGCAGCGTTCCCCTCACTAGCGGGAGTGGCTACGAGCAGTACTTC. Translation gives CSVPLTSGSGYEQYF.